The entry below gives a single TCR beta chain sequence along with its context. This sample was taken from a study of blood T cell repertoires in COVID-19. The CDR3 totals 15 residues. The ends were cut back, 6 bases at V and 6 bases at J, with 17 bases in the middle. The germline gives CDR1 MRHNA, CDR2 SNTAGT. Profiling relied on immunoSEQ multiplex PCR, and the TCRdb table lists in-frame clones only, not all of them. The sample yields more than 150,000 clones, approximately 86% seen once. The chain employs TRBV6-4 and TRBJ1-4; D remains ambiguous. The sequencing input was peripheral blood. The origin of this receptor is a man in his sixties with acute or convalescent COVID-19. The CDR3 region is CASSRYARSDEKLFF. The CDR3, as DNA: TGTGCCAGCAGCCGCTATGCCAGGTCGGATGAAAAACTGTTTTTT.